This is a list of T cell receptor beta chains from one sample in a study of CD8 T cells in ankylosing spondylitis. TCRdb called the 5' RACE reads again in MiXCR, with one record for every CDR3 protein. The table includes fewer than 400,000 distinct CDR3 sequences, roughly 15% detected once. Sequenced sample: blood, either unsorted or a sorted T cell fraction (not recorded which). Receptors originate from a male donor with ankylosing spondylitis or in good health (not recorded which). Each CDR3 is given with its conserved first and last residue. The order of the fields is D gene, J gene, V gene, clone size, CDR3 protein, CDR3 DNA. D genes are given only for firm matches. Where a row states a size, it is once, few, many or the class of an expanded clone; other rows omit it.

>NA|TRBJ1-2|TRBV4-2|NA
CASSREEGEGYTF
TGTGCCAGCAGCCGAGAGGAGGGCGAAGGCTACACCTTC
>NA|TRBJ1-1|TRBV5-1|NA
CASSLAPGANTEAFF
TGCGCCAGCAGCTTGGCCCCAGGGGCGAACACTGAAGCTTTCTTT
>TRBD1|TRBJ1-1|TRBV7-2|few
CASSPDRGRDTEAFF
TGTGCCAGCAGCCCTGACAGGGGGCGGGATACTGAAGCTTTCTTT
>NA|TRBJ1-2|TRBV12-3/TRBV12-4|many
CASSLASINYGYTF
TGTGCCAGCAGTTTAGCCAGCATTAACTATGGCTACACCTTC
>NA|TRBJ1-3|TRBV3-1|few
CASSPLENTIYF
TGTGCCAGCAGCCCGTTGGAAAACACCATATATTTT
>TRBD2|TRBJ2-5|TRBV7-2|few
CASSHGLAGDSEETQYF
TGTGCCAGCAGCCACGGACTAGCGGGGGACTCCGAGGAGACCCAGTACTTC
>NA|TRBJ1-2|TRBV5-1|few
CASSLASGKGYTF
TGCGCCAGCAGCTTGGCCTCGGGTAAAGGCTACACCTTC
>TRBD2|TRBJ2-3|TRBV9|NA
CASSPRVRETDTQYF
TGTGCCAGCAGCCCCAGAGTGCGGGAGACAGATACGCAGTATTTT
>TRBD1|TRBJ1-2|TRBV12-3/TRBV12-4|many
CASRTGGNYGYTF
TGTGCCAGTCGGACAGGGGGCAACTATGGCTACACCTTC
>TRBD2|TRBJ2-1|TRBV10-2|many
CASRHAGGLTYNEQFF
TGCGCCAGCAGACATGCGGGGGGGCTGACCTACAATGAGCAGTTCTTC
>NA|TRBJ1-5|TRBV10-3|few
CAISDGGDDQPQHF
TGTGCCATCAGCGATGGTGGGGATGATCAGCCCCAGCATTTT
>NA|TRBJ1-2|TRBV2|NA
CASSDGLGDYGYTF
TGTGCCAGCAGTGATGGCCTGGGCGACTATGGCTACACCTTC
>TRBD1|TRBJ2-7|TRBV11-2|few
CASSQQGARNEQYF
TGTGCCAGCAGCCAGCAGGGGGCGCGGAACGAGCAGTACTTC
>NA|TRBJ1-1|TRBV20-1|few
CSARRDTEAFF
TGCAGTGCTAGACGAGACACTGAAGCTTTCTTT
>TRBD2|TRBJ2-1|TRBV12-3/TRBV12-4|many
CASTLANSGSENEQFF
TGTGCCAGCACCTTAGCCAACAGCGGGAGTGAGAATGAGCAGTTCTTC
>TRBD2|TRBJ2-5|TRBV20-1|NA
CSAPVRLSGFQETQYF
TGCAGTGCCCCAGTAAGACTTAGCGGGTTCCAAGAGACCCAGTACTTC
>TRBD2|TRBJ2-1|TRBV5-4|few
CASSLRGGGAYNEQFF
TGTGCCAGCAGCTTGCGCGGGGGGGGCGCCTACAATGAGCAGTTCTTC
>NA|TRBJ1-6|TRBV6-1|NA
CASSEGKVSPLHF
TGTGCCAGCAGTGAAGGAAAGGTGTCACCCCTCCACTTT
>TRBD2|TRBJ2-6|TRBV4-1|NA
CASSQRGDGLQSGANVLTF
TGCGCCAGCAGCCAACGGGGGGACGGATTGCAGTCTGGGGCCAACGTCCTGACTTTC
>NA|TRBJ1-2|TRBV12-3/TRBV12-4|few
CASSTGTLYGYTF
TGTGCCAGCAGTACCGGGACACTCTATGGCTACACCTTC
>TRBD2|TRBJ2-2|TRBV9|few
CASSVGGGESGELFF
TGTGCCAGCAGCGTAGGCGGGGGGGAGTCCGGGGAGCTGTTTTTT
>TRBD1|TRBJ1-1|TRBV5-5|few
CASSWGQGGTEAFF
TGCGCCAGCAGCTGGGGACAGGGGGGCACTGAAGCTTTCTTT
>TRBD2|TRBJ2-1|TRBV12-3/TRBV12-4|few
CASTRERGSPNEQFF
TGTGCCAGCACCCGGGAGCGGGGGTCCCCAAATGAGCAGTTCTTC
>NA|TRBJ2-3|TRBV2|NA
CASSQIAGRTDTQYF
TGTGCCAGCAGTCAAATCGCGGGGCGGACAGATACGCAGTATTTT
>NA|TRBJ2-7|TRBV29-1|few
CSAEGVIPPEQYF
TGCAGCGCCGAGGGGGTTATCCCTCCCGAGCAGTACTTC
>NA|TRBJ1-1|TRBV3-1|few
CASNSRGGRLGNTEAFF
TGTGCCAGCAACTCGAGGGGGGGCCGGCTGGGGAACACTGAAGCTTTCTTT
>NA|TRBJ2-2|TRBV7-8|many
CASSFITTGNTGELFF
TGTGCCAGCAGCTTCATAACTACGGGAAACACCGGGGAGCTGTTTTTT
>NA|TRBJ2-5|TRBV5-1|few
CASSFGQVYQETQYF
TGCGCCAGCAGCTTTGGGCAGGTGTACCAAGAGACCCAGTACTTC
>TRBD2|TRBJ2-1|TRBV16|NA
CASSQSGTSLVYEQFF
TGTGCCAGCAGCCAATCCGGGACTAGCCTTGTATATGAGCAGTTCTTC
>TRBD1|TRBJ2-3|TRBV3-1|NA
CASSPRDRGITDTQYF
TGTGCCAGCAGCCCCCGGGACAGGGGGATCACAGATACGCAGTATTTT
>TRBD2|TRBJ2-1|TRBV29-1|many
CSVDQGGRRNEQFF
TGCAGCGTTGACCAGGGCGGGAGAAGGAATGAGCAGTTCTTC
>NA|TRBJ1-2|TRBV12-3/TRBV12-4|NA
CASSFETADGYTF
TGTGCCAGCAGTTTCGAGACAGCGGATGGCTACACCTTC
>TRBD2|TRBJ2-5|TRBV27|NA
CASRPLAGGPVGTQYF
TGTGCCAGCAGGCCCCTAGCGGGAGGGCCGGTGGGGACCCAGTACTTC
>NA|TRBJ1-2|TRBV19|few
CASSIRQTYGYTF
TGTGCCAGTAGTATAAGACAAACGTATGGCTACACCTTC
>NA|TRBJ2-1|TRBV28|NA
CASTSRPYNEQFF
TGTGCCAGCACCTCAAGGCCCTACAATGAGCAGTTCTTC
>NA|TRBJ2-1|TRBV7-9|NA
CASSSWGWGEQFF
TGTGCCAGCAGCTCGTGGGGGTGGGGTGAGCAGTTCTTC
>TRBD1|TRBJ2-7|TRBV10-3|NA
CAVPQARDSRLPYEQYF
TGTGCCGTTCCCCAGGCCCGGGACAGCCGACTTCCCTACGAGCAGTACTTC
>TRBD1|TRBJ2-1|TRBV24-1|NA
CATSDYGTGFQFF
TGTGCCACCAGTGATTACGGGACAGGGTTTCAGTTCTTC
>NA|TRBJ2-1|TRBV7-8|NA
CASTTLSIGLRNEQFF
TGTGCCAGCACCACACTATCAATCGGCCTCCGCAATGAGCAGTTCTTC
>NA|TRBJ1-5|TRBV6-1|few
CASSPTEGIGQPQHF
TGTGCCAGCAGTCCGACGGAGGGAATCGGTCAGCCCCAGCATTTT
>NA|TRBJ1-1|TRBV5-1|few
CASSLDGIPNTEAFF
TGCGCCAGCAGCTTGGATGGAATACCGAACACTGAAGCTTTCTTT
>TRBD2|TRBJ2-3|TRBV11-2|NA
CASSLVSLAGGLTDTQYF
TGTGCCAGCAGCTTAGTATCGCTAGCGGGGGGACTCACAGATACGCAGTATTTT
>NA|TRBJ2-5|TRBV5-1|NA
CASSPSPSRETQYF
TGCGCCAGCAGCCCCTCCCCCAGCAGAGAGACCCAGTACTTC
>NA|TRBJ2-7|TRBV20-1|few
CSARENYEQYF
TGCAGTGCTAGGGAGAACTACGAGCAGTACTTC
>TRBD2|TRBJ2-3|TRBV5-1|many
CASSFLGGGAGTDTQYF
TGCGCCAGCAGCTTCCTCGGCGGGGGGGCCGGCACAGATACGCAGTATTTT
>NA|TRBJ2-2|TRBV7-8|NA
CASNINGMSGELFF
TGTGCCAGCAACATAAACGGGATGTCAGGGGAGCTGTTTTTT
>NA|TRBJ1-1|TRBV5-1|many
CASSLAQGGGLNTEAFF
TGCGCCAGCAGCTTGGCCCAAGGAGGAGGGCTCAACACTGAAGCTTTCTTT
>NA|TRBJ2-7|TRBV10-3|NA
CAISEPQVRTGQYF
TGTGCCATCAGTGAGCCCCAGGTGAGGACTGGGCAGTACTTC
>TRBD2|TRBJ2-1|TRBV29-1|NA
CSVGVAGGLYEQFF
TGCAGCGTGGGGGTAGCGGGAGGGCTCTATGAGCAGTTCTTC
>NA|TRBJ1-2|TRBV29-1|few
CSVETLVDGYTF
TGCAGCGTTGAAACTCTCGTCGATGGCTACACCTTC
>NA|TRBJ2-7|TRBV5-1|many
CASSLEQTYEQYF
TGCGCCAGCAGCTTGGAACAGACCTACGAGCAGTACTTC
>TRBD1|TRBJ1-2|TRBV9|NA
CASTPSSGTGTGYTF
TGTGCCAGCACCCCTTCATCCGGGACAGGGACCGGCTACACCTTC
>NA|TRBJ1-1|TRBV12-3/TRBV12-4|many
CASGRGATEAFF
TGTGCCAGCGGACGGGGGGCCACTGAAGCTTTCTTT
>TRBD2|TRBJ2-2|TRBV9|few
CASSVATGVAGTGELFF
TGTGCCAGCAGCGTAGCTACTGGGGTAGCGGGCACCGGGGAGCTGTTTTTT
>NA|TRBJ1-1|TRBV6-4|NA
CASSVLPNTEAFF
TGTGCCAGCAGTGTACTGCCGAACACTGAAGCTTTCTTT
>TRBD1|TRBJ2-5|TRBV20-1|few
CSARDRDRTQETQYF
TGCAGTGCTAGGGACCGGGACAGGACCCAAGAGACCCAGTACTTC
>TRBD2|TRBJ2-7|TRBV25-1|NA
CASSPLTSGPPYEQYF
TGTGCCAGCAGTCCCTTGACTAGCGGGCCCCCCTACGAGCAGTACTTC
>TRBD1|TRBJ2-5|TRBV5-1|NA
CASASGGSETQYF
TGCGCCAGCGCATCAGGGGGCTCAGAGACCCAGTACTTC
>NA|TRBJ1-6|TRBV6-1|NA
CASKARTSGGPLHF
TGTGCCAGCAAGGCCAGAACCTCGGGGGGGCCCCTCCACTTT
>NA|TRBJ1-1|TRBV9|NA
CASSVAPGADTEAFF
TGTGCCAGCAGCGTAGCACCGGGGGCGGACACTGAAGCTTTCTTT